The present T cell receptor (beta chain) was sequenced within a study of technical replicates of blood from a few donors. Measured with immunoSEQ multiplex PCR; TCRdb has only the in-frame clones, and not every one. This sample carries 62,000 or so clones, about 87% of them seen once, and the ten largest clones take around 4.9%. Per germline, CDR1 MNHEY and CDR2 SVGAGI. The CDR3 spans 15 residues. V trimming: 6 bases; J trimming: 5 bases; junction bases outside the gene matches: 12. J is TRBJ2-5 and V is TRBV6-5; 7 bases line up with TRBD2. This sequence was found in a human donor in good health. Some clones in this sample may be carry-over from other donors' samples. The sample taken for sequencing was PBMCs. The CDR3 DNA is TGTGCCAGCAGCCAGACTAGCTACGGAGTGGAGACCCAGTACTTC. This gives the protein CASSQTSYGVETQYF.